These 32 T cell receptor beta chains were sequenced from one sample in a study of blood T cell repertoires in COVID-19. TCRdb's copy holds only in-frame clones and misses some; the assay was immunoSEQ multiplex PCR. The sample lists under 40,000 clones, nearly 90% occurring once. Source material: peripheral blood. Source of these receptors: a man between 65 and 80 years old with active COVID-19.

The V and J genes are TRBV24-1 and TRBJ2-1; D uncertain. The germline V and J ends were trimmed by 8 bases and 5 bases, with 9 bases remaining between them. This CDR3 has 12 residues. Per germline, CDR1 KGHDR and CDR2 SFDVKD. The CDR3 coding sequence is TGTGCCACCATCGATACAAACAATGAGCAGTTCTTC. This gives the protein CATIDTNNEQFF.

V usage is TRBV7-8 and J usage is TRBJ2-5; 8 positions agree with TRBD2. CDR1 and CDR2 from the germline V gene are SGHVS and FQNEAQ. The junction had 13 bases not matched to a gene; V was cut back by 7 bases and J by 9 bases. This CDR3 has 14 residues. CDR3 sequence: CASTRQRERLAQYF. The DNA for the CDR3 is TGTGCCAGCACACGGCAGCGGGAGAGGCTTGCCCAGTACTTC. Combining the CDR3 with reference TRBV7-8 and TRBJ2-5 gives the whole variable domain GAGVSQSPRYKVAKRGQDVALRCDPISGHVSLFWYQQALGQGPEFLTYFQNEAQLDKSGLPSDRFFAERPEGSVSTLKIQRTQQEDSAVYLCASTRQRERLAQYFGPGTRLLVL.

This rearrangement joins TRBV5-1 to TRBJ2-2; 8 positions agree with TRBD1. This CDR3 region has 16 residues. CDR1 is SGHRS and CDR2 is YFSETQ in the germline V gene. Losses at the gene ends were 7 bases for V and 6 bases for J; bases not matched to a gene: 14. Here the CDR3 reads CASQQAGGSGSGELFF. CDR3 coding DNA: TGCGCCAGCCAGCAGGCAGGGGGCTCGGGATCCGGGGAGCTGTTTTTT.

The chain combines TRBV7-9 with TRBJ2-5; perhaps TRBD2 as D (6 bases). The germline CDR1 and CDR2 sequences are SEHNR and FQNEAQ (reference sequence). The ends were cut back, 0 bases at V and 1 base at J, with 6 bases in the middle. This CDR3 has 14 residues. The CDR3 reads CASSLAGGQETQYF. Written as DNA, the CDR3 is TGTGCCAGCAGCTTAGCGGGGGGCCAAGAGACCCAGTACTTC.

The chain joins TRBV12-3 or TRBV12-4 to TRBJ1-1, with D tentatively TRBD1 (6 bases). Trimming shortened V by 4 bases and J by 11 bases, and 17 bases separated the two germline ends. This CDR3 region has 13 residues. CDR3 sequence reads: CASSSLSGQNAFF. The CDR3 DNA reads TGTGCCAGCAGTTCTCTTTCAGGACAGAATGCTTTCTTT.

This clone was observed once. The chain has TRBV5-1 and TRBJ2-7; the match to TRBD2 covers 8 bases. Germline V lookup: CDR1 SGHRS, CDR2 YFSETQ. J was trimmed by 6 bases and V by 4 bases; bases with no gene match: 9. The CDR3 sequence is 14 residues long. DNA for the CDR3: TGCGCCAGCAGCCCGGGAGGGCCGGGGGCCGAGCAGTACTTC. It encodes CASSPGGPGAEQYF.

The chain has TRBV4-3 and TRBJ2-2; 10 bases are shared with TRBD1. The CDR3 is 17 residues long. The germline CDR1 and CDR2 sequences are LGHNA and YSLEER. Losses at the gene ends were 1 base for V and 1 base for J; bases not matched to a gene: 3. As DNA, the CDR3 is TGCGCCAGCAGCCAAGGGGACAGGGGAGAGAACACCGGGGAGCTGTTTTTT. It specifies CASSQGDRGENTGELFF.

The chain couples TRBV27 to TRBJ1-1; D is uncertain. Germline CDR1 and CDR2: MNHEY and SMNVEV (reference sequence). The CDR3 spans 15 residues. Trimming stripped 4 bases from V and 7 bases from J, with 19 bases between. CDR3: CASSSHTRTGDEAFF. CDR3 nucleotides: TGTGCCAGCAGTTCCCATACTCGGACGGGAGATGAAGCTTTCTTT.

The chain couples TRBV19 to TRBJ1-2, with no clear D. Per the germline V gene, CDR1 is LNHDA and CDR2 is SQIVND (reference sequence). V lost 3 bases to trimming and J lost 7 bases, with 18 bases between them. The CDR3 covers 15 residues. The CDR3 spells CASSIPSRHIGGYTF. CDR3 coding DNA: TGTGCCAGTAGTATTCCGTCAAGACACATAGGTGGCTACACCTTC.

This clone appeared once. This chain links TRBV6-5 with TRBJ2-7; D may be TRBD2 (6 bases). Germline V CDR1 and CDR2: MNHEY, SVGAGI. CDR3 size: 15 residues. The germline V and J ends were trimmed by 1 base and 3 bases, with 13 bases remaining between them. The CDR3 protein is CASSYYAAGLYEQYF. In DNA form, the CDR3 reads TGTGCCAGCAGTTACTACGCTGCGGGGCTCTACGAGCAGTACTTC.

J is TRBJ2-5 and V is TRBV7-3, with TRBD1 as a possible D gene (5 bases). CDR3 length: 13 amino acids. V lost 2 bases to trimming and J lost 7 bases, with 11 bases between them. Germline values: CDR1 SGHTA, CDR2 FQGTGA. This CDR3 is CASSLDSRGTQYF. In DNA, the CDR3 is TGTGCCAGCAGCTTAGATTCTAGGGGGACCCAGTACTTC.

V gene TRBV29-1 combines with J gene TRBJ1-2; 8 bases are shared with TRBD1. This CDR3 region has 13 residues. With 6 bases clipped from V and 6 bases from J, the junction kept 9 bases outside the gene matches. Germline-derived CDR1 and CDR2 are SQVTM and ANQGSEA. This chain's CDR3 is CSVSPQGAHGYTF. DNA for the CDR3: TGCAGCGTGAGCCCCCAGGGGGCCCATGGCTACACCTTC.

The J gene is TRBJ2-1, the V gene TRBV25-1, with a tentative D call TRBD1 (6 bases). The germline CDR1 and CDR2 sequences are MGHDK and SYGVNS. CDR3 length equals 14 residues. Trimming left V 3 bases short and J 6 bases short, with 12 bases between. This chain's CDR3 is CASSEAGAINEQFF. The CDR3 DNA reads TGTGCCAGCAGTGAGGCAGGGGCAATCAATGAGCAGTTCTTC.

The gene calls are TRBV30 and TRBJ1-1; TRBD1 aligns across 8 bases. CDR1 GTSNPN and CDR2 SVGIG come from the germline V gene (reference sequence). There are 15 residues in the CDR3. Losses at the gene ends were 2 bases for V and 3 bases for J; bases not matched to a gene: 8. The CDR3 reads CAWSPRQGRYTEAFF. CDR3 bases: TGTGCCTGGAGTCCAAGACAGGGGAGGTACACTGAAGCTTTCTTT. Using reference TRBV30 and TRBJ1-1 for the parts outside the CDR3, the full variable domain is SQTIHQWPATLVQPVGSPLSLECTVEGTSNPNLYWYRQAAGRGLQLLFYSVGIGQISSEVPQNLSASRPQDRQFILSSKKLLLSDSGFYLCAWSPRQGRYTEAFFGQGTRLTVV.

This clone has only one observation. The J gene is TRBJ2-5, the V gene TRBV5-1, with D tentatively TRBD1 (5 bases). The CDR3 covers 13 residues. Looked up from germline, CDR1 is SGHRS and CDR2 is YFSETQ. Trimming took 2 bases from V and 2 from J, leaving 7 bases between them. As DNA, the CDR3 is TGCGCCAGCAGCTTCCGACAGCAAGAGACCCAGTACTTC. Protein sequence: CASSFRQQETQYF. Full variable domain (rest looked up from reference TRBV5-1 and TRBJ2-5): KAGVTQTPRYLIKTRGQQVTLSCSPISGHRSVSWYQQTPGQGLQFLFEYFSETQRNKGNFPGRFSGRQFSNSRSEMNVSTLELGDSALYLCASSFRQQETQYFGPGTRLLVL.

The chain uses TRBV5-1 and TRBJ1-1; 7 nucleotides agree with TRBD1. The CDR3 extends over 12 amino acids. V trimming: 7 bases; J trimming: 6 bases; junction bases outside the gene matches: 6. Germline V gene lookup returns CDR1 SGHRS and CDR2 YFSETQ. Written as DNA, the CDR3 is TGCGCCAGCCGGATGACAGGGTCTGAAGCTTTCTTT. Translation: CASRMTGSEAFF.

CDR3 coding DNA: TGCGCCAGCAGCCAAGGCAGGGTGCCAGATACGCAGTATTTT. Translating it yields CASSQGRVPDTQYF. V gene TRBV4-3 combines with J gene TRBJ2-3, with D tentatively TRBD1 (5 bases). Germline loops: CDR1 LGHNA, CDR2 YSLEER. V was shortened by 1 base and J by 4 bases, with 9 bases between the two germline ends. The CDR3 extends over 14 amino acids.

The chain recombines TRBV13 with TRBJ1-1; 9 positions agree with TRBD1. The V segment lost 5 bases and the J segment 4 bases; nucleotides outside the gene matches: 8. Germline V CDR1 and CDR2: PRHDT, FYEKMQ (reference sequence). This CDR3 is built from 15 residues. The CDR3 bases are TGTGCCAGCAGCCAGCCGGGACAGGGACCCACTGAAGCTTTCTTT. Encoded protein: CASSQPGQGPTEAFF. Supplemented by reference TRBV13 and TRBJ1-1, the full variable domain reads AAGVIQSPRHLIKEKRETATLKCYPIPRHDTVYWYQQGPGQDPQFLISFYEKMQSDKGSIPDRFSAQQFSDYHSELNMSSLELGDSALYFCASSQPGQGPTEAFFGQGTRLTVV.

This clone was counted once. Written as DNA, the CDR3 is TGTGCCAGCAGCAAAGGCCACAACTACGAGCAGTACTTC. Protein sequence: CASSKGHNYEQYF. The chain recombines TRBV21-1 with TRBJ2-7; the table names TRBD1, a call not compared with the DNA. TRBV21-1 is a pseudogene locus. The CDR3 sequence is 13 residues long.

The DNA for the CDR3 is TGTGCCAGCAGTGTGGCAGCGAATAATTCACCCCTCCACTTT. It encodes CASSVAANNSPLHF. The genes are TRBV7-2 and TRBJ1-6; D is unresolved. V dropped 6 bases and J dropped 5 bases, with 11 bases sitting between them. There are 14 residues in the CDR3. The germline V gene has CDR1 SGHTA and CDR2 FQGNSA. The whole variable domain, remainder taken from reference TRBV7-2 and TRBJ1-6, is GAGVSQSPSNKVTEKGKDVELRCDPISGHTALYWYRQSLGQGLEFLIYFQGNSAPDKSGLPSDRFSAERTGGSVSTLTIQRTQQEDSAVYLCASSVAANNSPLHFGNGTRLTVT.

This chain connects TRBV11-3 to TRBJ2-7; D ambiguous. Germline CDR1 and CDR2: SGHNT and YENEEA. V was pared by 5 bases and J by 3 bases, with 14 bases between. CDR3 length equals 14 residues. The CDR3 loop is CASSLKGDFYEQYF. The CDR3 DNA sequence: TGTGCCAGCAGCCTAAAAGGAGACTTCTACGAGCAGTACTTC.

The chain is built from TRBV15 and TRBJ1-5; D not resolved. The CDR3 has 15 residues. Looked up from germline, CDR1 is LNHNV and CDR2 is YYDKDF (reference sequence). Trimming took 0 bases from V and 0 from J, leaving 6 bases between them. This chain's CDR3 is CATSRDPISNQPQHF. In DNA form, the CDR3 reads TGTGCCACCAGCAGAGATCCCATTAGCAATCAGCCCCAGCATTTT.

The rearrangement joins TRBV4-3 to TRBJ2-7, with 11 bases that match TRBD2. The CDR3 loop spans 15 amino acids. The V gene end was trimmed by 4 bases and the J gene end by 5 bases; junction bases not matched to a gene: 7. Germline CDR1 reads LGHNA; CDR2 reads YSLEER. CDR3 DNA: TGCGCCAGCAGCCTTACTAGCGGGAGTTTCCACGAGCAGTACTTC. Translated, it gives CASSLTSGSFHEQYF.

This clone was seen a single time. The chain joins TRBV4-2 to TRBJ2-7; 9 bases are a match to TRBD2. CDR3 length: 17 residues. Germline assignment: CDR1 LGHNA and CDR2 YNFKEQ. V trimming: 0 bases; J trimming: 3 bases; junction bases outside the gene matches: 9. In nucleotides, the CDR3 is TGTGCCAGCAGCCAAGACGCTGAGCTAGCGGGATACTACGAGCAGTACTTC. This encodes CASSQDAELAGYYEQYF.

The rearrangement joins TRBV18 to TRBJ2-7, with D possibly TRBD1 on 7 matching bases. Trimming stripped 8 bases from V and 3 bases from J, with 14 bases between. The CDR3 runs 13 residues. Germline values: CDR1 KGHSH, CDR2 LQKENI. CDR3: CASEGRGDYEQYF. As DNA, the CDR3 is TGTGCCAGCGAGGGCAGGGGGGACTACGAGCAGTACTTC.

The chain recombines TRBV5-1 with TRBJ2-6, with 7 bases identical to TRBD1. The germline CDR1 and CDR2 sequences are SGHRS and YFSETQ. Germline trimming cut 1 base from V and 3 bases from J; bases unmatched to any gene: 1. This CDR3 has 15 amino acids. This chain's CDR3 is CASSLTGVGANVLTF. CDR3 nucleotides: TGCGCCAGCAGCTTGACAGGGGTTGGGGCCAACGTCCTGACTTTC.

The chain joins TRBV7-9 to TRBJ1-4; 7 nucleotides align to TRBD1. V lost 3 bases to trimming and J lost 4 bases; unmatched junction nucleotides: 5. Germline V lookup: CDR1 SEHNR, CDR2 FQNEAQ (reference sequence). The CDR3 has 15 residues. In DNA, the CDR3 is TGTGCCAGCAGCTTCCCGGGACAGATTAATGAAAAACTGTTTTTT. It translates to CASSFPGQINEKLFF.

The chain joins TRBV28 to TRBJ1-1, with 7 bases fitting TRBD1. J gave up 5 bases and V 6 bases, and 3 bases lay outside the gene matches. CDR3 length equals 12 residues. Germline CDR1 is MDHEN and CDR2 is SYDVKM. CDR3 in amino acids: CASRSGGTEAFF. DNA of the CDR3: TGTGCCAGCAGGTCAGGGGGTACTGAAGCTTTCTTT.

CDR3 sequence: CASSSPGARETQYF. CDR3 in DNA: TGTGCCAGCAGCTCACCAGGGGCTCGGGAGACCCAGTACTTC. V is TRBV7-9 and J is TRBJ2-5, with D maybe TRBD1 (6 bases). Germline V gene lookup returns CDR1 SEHNR and CDR2 FQNEAQ (reference sequence). The V and J ends lost 4 bases and 5 bases respectively, with 14 bases between them. The CDR3 contains 14 residues. Complete variable domain (other parts from reference TRBV7-9 and TRBJ2-5): DTGVSQNPRHKITKRGQNVTFRCDPISEHNRLYWYRQTLGQGPEFLTYFQNEAQLEKSRLLSDRFSAERPKGSFSTLEIQRTEQGDSAMYLCASSSPGARETQYFGPGTRLLVL.

The chain is built from TRBV27 and TRBJ2-1; 7 bases align to TRBD2. The V segment lost 5 bases and the J segment 9 bases; nucleotides outside the gene matches: 13. Looked up from germline, CDR1 is MNHEY and CDR2 is SMNVEV (reference sequence). CDR3 length: 15 residues. The CDR3 here is CASSLSTPGGGEQFF. CDR3 DNA sequence: TGTGCCAGCAGTCTCTCCACCCCGGGAGGTGGTGAGCAGTTCTTC.

The CDR3: CASGLAGGVGELFF. The CDR3, as DNA: TGTGCCAGCGGTCTAGCGGGGGGCGTCGGGGAGCTGTTTTTT. The chain links TRBV7-2 to TRBJ2-2, with 11 nucleotides matching TRBD2. The CDR3 is 14 residues long. The V gene's germline CDR1 is SGHTA and CDR2 FQGNSA. The J segment lost 7 bases and the V segment lost 8 bases, leaving 6 bases of the junction unmatched.

The chain couples TRBV9 to TRBJ2-1; 12 bases are a match to TRBD2. The junction had 1 base not matched to a gene; V was cut back by 0 bases and J by 6 bases. This CDR3 spans 15 amino acids. CDR1 is SGDLS, CDR2 YYNGEE, per germline. CDR3 in amino acids: CASSVASGRANEQFF. The CDR3 DNA follows: TGTGCCAGCAGCGTAGCTAGCGGGAGGGCCAATGAGCAGTTCTTC.